This TCR beta chain stems from a study of vaccination and CD4 T cells after COVID-19. Study background: Participants got two doses of BNT162b2 or mRNA-1273 vaccine. It was a median around 92 days after diagnosis, with a range of 35 to 161, that post-COVID samples were drawn.

At the Johns Hopkins FTIC core, DNA taken from cultured CD4+ T cells was sequenced by way of the Oncomine TCR Beta short-read assay. In TCRdb, the PCR reads were re-called with MiXCR into one record per CDR3 protein. Counted here are approximately 10,000 distinct CDR3 sequences, over 40% occurring once; the ten biggest clones make up 20% to 25%. The treatment: roughly 10-day PBMC culture with coronavirus spike peptide pools or control peptides (ViraFEST assay). Only a few counts were recorded for this clonotype. Its cognate antigen is unknown. Germline lookup yields CDR1 MNHEY and CDR2 SVGAGI. V was clipped by 4 bases and J by 0 bases, with 11 bases between them. The CDR3 runs to 15 residues.

The chain employs TRBV6-5 and TRBJ2-3; no clear D. The clonotype comes from a human donor with COVID-19. Material: cultured CD4+ T cells from blood, obtained after SARS-CoV-2 vaccination. The DNA for the CDR3 is TGTGCCAGCAGTTTTGGCCAATCTAGCACAGATACGCAGTATTTT. Translated, it gives CASSFGQSSTDTQYF.